One and the same sample provided the 3 T cell receptor beta chains below, sequenced in a study of T cell responses to AZD1222 COVID-19 vaccine. Some clones are missing from TCRdb's copy, which holds only in-frame ones; the method was immunoSEQ multiplex PCR. The sample contains 90,000 to 130,000 clones, roughly 89% of which appear only once. Material: peripheral blood, obtained 28 days after the second AZD1222 dose. The receptor source for this set is an adult who received the AZD1222 COVID-19 vaccine.

This clone has a single count. The gene calls are TRBV7-9 and TRBJ2-1, with 12 bases matching TRBD2. Germline values: CDR1 SEHNR, CDR2 FQNEAQ (reference sequence). V shed 0 bases and J 7 bases; nucleotides not matched to a gene: 7. This CDR3 region has 17 residues. CDR3 protein: CASSLARYLAGGNEQFF. DNA for the CDR3: TGTGCCAGCAGCTTAGCGCGGTATCTAGCGGGGGGGAATGAGCAGTTCTTC.

This clone was detected only once. The chain combines TRBV29-1 with TRBJ2-3, with TRBD1 matching 7 bases. Trimming removed 6 bases from V and 2 bases from J; junction bases left unmatched: 14. CDR3 size: 16 residues. CDR1 SQVTM and CDR2 ANQGSEA come from the germline V gene. CDR3 nucleotides: TGCAGCGTCCGGGACAGCTTTACTGCCCTCACAGATACGCAGTATTTT. Encoded protein: CSVRDSFTALTDTQYF.

The rearrangement joins TRBV19 to TRBJ2-5; 13 bases map to TRBD2. CDR1 and CDR2 from the germline V gene are LNHDA and SQIVND (reference sequence). V dropped 5 bases and J dropped 5; count of bases not matched to a gene: 17. CDR3 size: 19 residues. Here the CDR3 reads CASSVGLAGKTVNEETQYF. DNA of the CDR3: TGTGCCAGTAGTGTGGGACTAGCGGGGAAAACCGTTAATGAGGAGACCCAGTACTTC.